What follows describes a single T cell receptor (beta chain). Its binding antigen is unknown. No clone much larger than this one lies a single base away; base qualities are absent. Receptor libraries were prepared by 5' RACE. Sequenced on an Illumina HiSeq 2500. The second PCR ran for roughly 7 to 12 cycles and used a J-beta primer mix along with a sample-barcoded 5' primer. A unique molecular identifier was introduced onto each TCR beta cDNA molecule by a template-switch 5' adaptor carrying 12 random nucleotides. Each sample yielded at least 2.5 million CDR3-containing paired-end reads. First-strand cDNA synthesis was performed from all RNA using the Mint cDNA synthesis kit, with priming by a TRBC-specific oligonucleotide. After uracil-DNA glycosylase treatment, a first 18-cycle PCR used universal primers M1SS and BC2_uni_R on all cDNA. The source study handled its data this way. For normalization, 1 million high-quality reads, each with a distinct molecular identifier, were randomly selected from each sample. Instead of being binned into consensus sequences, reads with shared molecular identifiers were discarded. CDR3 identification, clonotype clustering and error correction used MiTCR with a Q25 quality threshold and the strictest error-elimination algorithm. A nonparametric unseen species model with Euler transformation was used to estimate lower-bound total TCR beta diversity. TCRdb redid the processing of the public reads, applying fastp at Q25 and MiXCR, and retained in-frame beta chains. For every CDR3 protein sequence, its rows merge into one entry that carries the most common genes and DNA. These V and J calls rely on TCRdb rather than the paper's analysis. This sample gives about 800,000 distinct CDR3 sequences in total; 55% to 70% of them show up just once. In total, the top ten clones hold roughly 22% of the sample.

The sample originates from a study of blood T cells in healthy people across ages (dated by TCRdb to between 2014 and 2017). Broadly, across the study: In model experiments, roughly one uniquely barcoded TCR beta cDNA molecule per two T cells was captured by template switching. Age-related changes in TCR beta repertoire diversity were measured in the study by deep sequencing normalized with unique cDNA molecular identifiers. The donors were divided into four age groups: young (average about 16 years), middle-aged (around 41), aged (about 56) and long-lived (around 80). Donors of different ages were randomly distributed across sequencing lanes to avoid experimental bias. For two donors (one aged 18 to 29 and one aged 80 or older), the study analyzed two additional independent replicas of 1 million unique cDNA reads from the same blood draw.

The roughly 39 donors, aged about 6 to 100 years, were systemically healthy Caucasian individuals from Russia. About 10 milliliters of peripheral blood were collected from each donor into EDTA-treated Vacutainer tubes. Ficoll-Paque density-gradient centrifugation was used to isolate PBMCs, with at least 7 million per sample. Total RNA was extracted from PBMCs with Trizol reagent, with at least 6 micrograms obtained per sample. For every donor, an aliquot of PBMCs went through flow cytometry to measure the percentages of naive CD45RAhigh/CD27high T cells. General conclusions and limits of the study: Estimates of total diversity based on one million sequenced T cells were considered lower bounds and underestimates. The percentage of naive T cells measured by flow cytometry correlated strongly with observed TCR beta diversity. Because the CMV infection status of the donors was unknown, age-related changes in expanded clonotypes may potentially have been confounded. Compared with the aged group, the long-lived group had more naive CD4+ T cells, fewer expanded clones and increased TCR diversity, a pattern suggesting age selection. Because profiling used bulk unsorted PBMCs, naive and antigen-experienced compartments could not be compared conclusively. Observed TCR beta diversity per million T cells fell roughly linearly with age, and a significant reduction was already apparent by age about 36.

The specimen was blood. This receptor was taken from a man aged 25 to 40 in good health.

CDR3 reads: CASSDPPIYEQYF. DNA sequence: TGTGCCAGCAGTGATCCCCCCATCTACGAGCAGTACTTC. The chain was built from TRBV28 and TRBJ2-7, with the D segment identity uncertain. Trimming takes 5 bases from V and 3 bases from J, and the germline ends sit 11 bases apart. The germline V gene encodes CDR1 MDHEN and CDR2 SYDVKM. From cysteine to phenylalanine, the CDR3 is 13 amino acids long. Just CDR3 DNA is preserved here, 39 bases in frame from base 1. The reference TRBV28 and TRBJ2-7 proteins fill in what lies around the CDR3, so the full variable domain reads DVKVTQSSRYLVKRTGEKVFLECVQDMDHENMFWYRQDPGLGLRLIYFSYDVKMKEKGDIPEGYSVSREKKERFSLILESASTNQTSMYLCASSDPPIYEQYFGPGTRLTVT.